This TCR beta chain was identified in a study of T cell responses to AZD1222 COVID-19 vaccine. Study-level findings and limits: In all cases, repertoires were sampled only after the peak T cell response.

About this clone itself: What it recognizes is unknown. One junction end disagrees with the germline gene, perhaps due to a read error.

Germline V CDR1 and CDR2: SNHLY, FYNNEI. There are 12 residues in the CDR3. This table comes from immunoSEQ multiplex PCR, and its TCRdb copy is limited to in-frame clones, with some not included. The sample lists fewer than 130,000 clones, around 94% occurring once. The starting material was peripheral blood, obtained on day 0 of AZD1222 vaccination. This TCR derives from an adult in good health. The chain carries TRBV2 and TRBJ2-7; 8 nucleotides line up with TRBD1. The CDR3, as DNA: TGTGCCAGCAGTTCGCCTCGGGACAGGATTTTCTTC. Amino acid sequence: CASSSPRDRIFF.